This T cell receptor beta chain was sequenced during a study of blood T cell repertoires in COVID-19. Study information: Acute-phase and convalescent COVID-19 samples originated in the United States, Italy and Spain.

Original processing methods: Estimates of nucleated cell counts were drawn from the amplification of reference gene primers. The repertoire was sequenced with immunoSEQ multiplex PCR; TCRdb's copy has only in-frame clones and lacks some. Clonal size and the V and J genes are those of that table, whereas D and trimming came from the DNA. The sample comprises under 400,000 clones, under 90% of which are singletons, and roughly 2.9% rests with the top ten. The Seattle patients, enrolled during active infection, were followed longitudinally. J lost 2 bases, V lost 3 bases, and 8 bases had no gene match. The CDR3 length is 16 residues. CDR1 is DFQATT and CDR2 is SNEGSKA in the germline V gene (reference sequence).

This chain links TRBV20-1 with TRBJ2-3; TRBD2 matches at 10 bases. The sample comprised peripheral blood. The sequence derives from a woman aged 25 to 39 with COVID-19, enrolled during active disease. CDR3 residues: CSASSGLAGVTDTQYF. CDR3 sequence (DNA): TGCAGTGCTAGTTCGGGGCTAGCGGGAGTCACAGATACGCAGTATTTT.